Below are 27 T cell receptor beta chains sequenced from a single sample in a study of T cell clusters in autoimmune cytopenias. TRB was amplified from around 250 ng of peripheral blood genomic DNA per sample. Multiplex touch-down PCR amplified TRB using TRB-A and TRB-B pools in one tube. TCRdb reanalyzed the multiplex PCR reads, giving one entry per CDR3 protein sequence and no DNA. The sample has roughly 11,000 distinct CDR3 sequences; the top ten hold under 25%. The same sample was also studied in work on T cell repertoires in aging, cancer and after chemotherapy.

The sequenced material came from peripheral blood. The receptors originated from a human donor in good health.

The chain uses TRBV6-1 and TRBJ1-1; with no DNA, the TCRdb D assignment of TRBD1 cannot be verified. This CDR3 region has 16 residues. Germline values: CDR1 MNHNS, CDR2 SASEGT. The CDR3 here is CASSALSGTMNTEAFF.

V gene TRBV6-5 combines with J gene TRBJ1-2. There are 15 residues in the CDR3. Germline V gene lookup returns CDR1 MNHEY and CDR2 SVGAGI. CDR3 region: CATNGGAAWNYGYTF.

According to its frequency, this clonotype is medium-sized. This chain's CDR3 is CASSRDRGRRGTDTQYF. The J gene is TRBJ2-3, the V gene TRBV12-3 or TRBV12-4; the TCRdb call, TRBD1, lacks DNA for checking. The CDR3 is made up of 17 amino acids.

The chain is built from TRBV6-4 and TRBJ2-1; absent DNA, TCRdb's TRBD2 call cannot be checked. This CDR3 region has 15 residues. CDR1 and CDR2 from the germline V gene are MRHNA and SNTAGT. CDR3 loop: CASSDSGQGGDEQFF.

The chain uses TRBV6-6 and TRBJ2-2; TCRdb proposes TRBD1, but this gene call is untestable without DNA. The CDR3 has 16 amino acids. Per the germline V gene, CDR1 is MNHNY and CDR2 is SVGAGI (reference sequence). The CDR3 sequence: CASSPSDLLRDGELFF.

The V and J genes are TRBV12-3 or TRBV12-4 and TRBJ2-1; the D call of TRBD1 rests on TCRdb alone, since no DNA is present to check it. This CDR3 has 13 residues. The CDR3: CASKGQGPNEQFF.

This rearrangement joins TRBV12-3 or TRBV12-4 to TRBJ1-4. The CDR3 totals 14 residues. CDR3 residues: CASSLGVTNEKLFF.

The rearrangement uses TRBV7-6 and TRBJ1-1. The CDR3 totals 12 residues. CDR1 is SGHVS and CDR2 is FNYEAQ in the germline V gene. The CDR3 sequence: CASSTGNTEAFF.

This rearrangement joins TRBV5-5 to TRBJ2-1; TCRdb selects TRBD2, and the lack of DNA leaves this call unchecked. This CDR3 region has 15 residues. Germline V lookup: CDR1 SGHKS, CDR2 YYEKEE (reference sequence). CDR3 in amino acids: CASSFYPFSGNEQFF.

This clonotype ranks as medium-sized (0.01 to 0.1%) in terms of frequency. The chain uses TRBV19 and TRBJ1-5; TCRdb's assignment of TRBD1 cannot be checked, as there is no DNA. The CDR3 length is 13 residues. The germline gives CDR1 LNHDA, CDR2 SQIVND (reference sequence). The CDR3 spells CASSRAGNQPQHF.

The rearrangement links TRBV10-1 to TRBJ2-7. CDR1 is WNHNN and CDR2 is SYGVQD in the germline V gene (reference sequence). The CDR3 loop spans 14 amino acids. This chain's CDR3 is CASSDHTCSYEQYF.

The chain uses TRBV6-6 and TRBJ1-5. This CDR3 spans 15 amino acids. Germline CDR1 and CDR2: MNHNY and SVGAGI (reference sequence). CDR3 residues: CASSFSGRSNQPQHF.

The V and J genes are TRBV6-5 and TRBJ2-1; the D call from TCRdb, TRBD2, cannot be confirmed without DNA. Per germline, CDR1 MNHEY and CDR2 SVGAGI. The CDR3 runs 16 residues. CDR3 in amino acids: CASTSGWLAGGNEQFF.

The chain uses TRBV5-6 and TRBJ1-1. The CDR3 totals 14 residues. The germline V gene encodes CDR1 SGHDT and CDR2 YYEEEE. The CDR3 protein is CASSLVQKNTEAFF.

J is TRBJ2-4 and V is TRBV6-2 or TRBV6-3. The CDR3 is 14 residues long. In germline, CDR1 is MNHEY, CDR2 SVGEGT. This CDR3 reads CASSYSSARDIQYF.

The V gene is TRBV29-1, the J gene TRBJ1-1; TCRdb proposes TRBD1, but this gene call is untestable without DNA. The CDR3 has 11 residues. Germline V gene lookup returns CDR1 SQVTM and CDR2 ANQGSEA. The CDR3 sequence is CSAAGQDEAFF.

CDR3 amino acids: CASTRPSDTQYF. This sequence joins TRBV6-2 or TRBV6-3 and TRBJ2-3. Germline V gene lookup returns CDR1 MNHEY and CDR2 SVGEGT. The CDR3 spans 12 residues.

The genes are TRBV18 and TRBJ1-3. Looked up from germline, CDR1 is KGHSH and CDR2 is LQKENI. This CDR3 comprises 13 residues. The CDR3 sequence is CASAEAEGNTIYF.

The rearrangement uses TRBV6-1 and TRBJ1-1. CDR1 and CDR2 (germline): MNHNS, SASEGT. This CDR3 comprises 14 residues. The CDR3 spells CASSEWRGRTEAFF.

The chain combines TRBV15 with TRBJ1-5. Germline CDR1 and CDR2: LNHNV and YYDKDF (reference sequence). CDR3 length: 16 amino acids. The CDR3 protein is CATSRGPSRSNQPQHF.

The CDR3 spells CASSPGQGRNNQPQHF. V usage is TRBV27 and J usage is TRBJ1-5; no DNA is available, so the TRBD1 call from TCRdb remains unchecked. Germline values: CDR1 MNHEY, CDR2 SMNVEV (reference sequence). The CDR3 is 16 residues long.

This clonotype is classed as large by frequency. The gene calls are TRBV19 and TRBJ1-5; without DNA, the TCRdb call of TRBD1 cannot be checked. From germline, CDR1 is LNHDA and CDR2 SQIVND (reference sequence). CDR3 length: 14 residues. The CDR3 loop reads CASSTGAARRAQHF.

The chain has TRBV27 and TRBJ1-2. CDR3 length: 14 residues. CDR1 is MNHEY and CDR2 is SMNVEV in the germline V gene (reference sequence). The CDR3 loop reads CASSSTYRNYGYTF.

This rearrangement joins TRBV5-1 to TRBJ1-1; TCRdb's D gene call, TRBD1, goes unchecked for lack of DNA. The CDR3 is 15 amino acids. Germline V gene data show CDR1 as SGHRS and CDR2 as YFSETQ. The CDR3 sequence is CASSFKQGVNTEAFF.

This clonotype registers medium-sized by frequency. The V call is TRBV5-5, the J call TRBJ2-1; TCRdb gives TRBD2 as the D gene, but with no DNA this cannot be confirmed. Germline V lookup: CDR1 SGHKS, CDR2 YYEKEE (reference sequence). The CDR3 spans 12 residues. The CDR3 loop is CASSRRVGEQFF.

This clonotype shows up as medium-sized by frequency. The rearrangement joins TRBV19 to TRBJ1-3. CDR1 and CDR2 from the germline V gene are LNHDA and SQIVND (reference sequence). The CDR3 sequence is 14 residues long. CDR3 sequence: CASSDGTSGNTIYF.

The chain joins TRBV4-2 to TRBJ2-2. Looked up from germline, CDR1 is LGHNA and CDR2 is YNFKEQ. This CDR3 has 17 residues. The CDR3 here is CASSQENAFANTGELFF.